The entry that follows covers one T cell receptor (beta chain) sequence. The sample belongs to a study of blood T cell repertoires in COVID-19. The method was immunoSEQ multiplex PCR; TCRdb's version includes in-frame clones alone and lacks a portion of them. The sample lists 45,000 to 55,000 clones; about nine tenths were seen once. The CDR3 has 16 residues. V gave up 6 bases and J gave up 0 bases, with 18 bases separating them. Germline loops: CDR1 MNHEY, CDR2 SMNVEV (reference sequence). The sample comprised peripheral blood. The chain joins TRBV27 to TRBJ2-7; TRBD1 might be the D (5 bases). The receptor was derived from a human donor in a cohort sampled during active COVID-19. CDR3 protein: CASSTILGQSSYEQYF. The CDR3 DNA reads TGTGCCAGCAGCACAATCTTGGGGCAGAGCTCCTACGAGCAGTACTTC.